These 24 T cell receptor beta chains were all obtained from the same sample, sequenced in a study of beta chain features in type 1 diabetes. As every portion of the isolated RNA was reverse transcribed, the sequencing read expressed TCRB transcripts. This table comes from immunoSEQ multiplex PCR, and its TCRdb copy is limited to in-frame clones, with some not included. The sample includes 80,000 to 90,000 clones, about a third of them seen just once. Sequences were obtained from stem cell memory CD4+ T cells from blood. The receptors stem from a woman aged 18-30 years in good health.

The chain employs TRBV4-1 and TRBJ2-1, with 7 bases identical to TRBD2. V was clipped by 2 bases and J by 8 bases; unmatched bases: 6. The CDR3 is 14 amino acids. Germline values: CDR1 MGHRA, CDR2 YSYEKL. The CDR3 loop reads CASSQNHRGDEQFF. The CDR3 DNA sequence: TGCGCCAGCAGCCAAAACCATCGGGGGGATGAGCAGTTCTTC.

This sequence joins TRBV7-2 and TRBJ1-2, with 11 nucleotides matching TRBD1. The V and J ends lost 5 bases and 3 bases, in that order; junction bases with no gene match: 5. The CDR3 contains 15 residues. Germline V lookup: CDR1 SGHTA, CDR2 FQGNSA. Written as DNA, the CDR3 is TGTGCCAGCAGCACCAGGACAGGGGGCTACTATGGCTACACCTTC. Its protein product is CASSTRTGGYYGYTF.

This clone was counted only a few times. The DNA for the CDR3 is TGTGCCAGCAGAACTGGGACTAGCGGCGTAGAGACCCAGTACTTC. The encoded protein is CASRTGTSGVETQYF. The chain carries TRBV11-2 and TRBJ2-5; 11 bases fit TRBD2. V was clipped by 6 bases and J by 4 bases; unmatched bases: 7. Germline values: CDR1 SGHAT, CDR2 FQNNGV. This CDR3 has 15 amino acids.

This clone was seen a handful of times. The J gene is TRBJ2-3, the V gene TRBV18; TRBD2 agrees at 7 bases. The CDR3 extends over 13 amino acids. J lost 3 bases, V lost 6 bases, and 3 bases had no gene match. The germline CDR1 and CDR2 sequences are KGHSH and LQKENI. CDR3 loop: CASSLGGTDTQYF. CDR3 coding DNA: TGTGCCAGCTCGCTCGGGGGGACAGATACGCAGTATTTT.

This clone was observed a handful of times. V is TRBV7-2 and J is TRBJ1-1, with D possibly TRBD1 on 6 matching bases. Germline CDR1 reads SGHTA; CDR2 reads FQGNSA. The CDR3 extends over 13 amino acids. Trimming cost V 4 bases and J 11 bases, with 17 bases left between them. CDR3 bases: TGTGCCAGCAGCTCCTCCCGGCAGGGGCATGCTTTCTTT. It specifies CASSSSRQGHAFF.

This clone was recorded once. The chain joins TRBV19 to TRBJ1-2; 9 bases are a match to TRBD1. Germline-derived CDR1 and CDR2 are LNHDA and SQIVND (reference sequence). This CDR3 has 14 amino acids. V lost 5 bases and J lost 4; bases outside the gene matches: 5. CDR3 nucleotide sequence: TGTGCCAGTAGTTCTCGGGACAGGGCCTATGGCTACACCTTC. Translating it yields CASSSRDRAYGYTF.

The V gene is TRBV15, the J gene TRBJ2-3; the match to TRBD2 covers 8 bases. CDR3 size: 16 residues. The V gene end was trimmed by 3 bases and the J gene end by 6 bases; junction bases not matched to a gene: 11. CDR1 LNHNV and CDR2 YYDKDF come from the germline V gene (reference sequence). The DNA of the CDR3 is TGTGCCACCAGCAGTCCCAAGCGGGGGCCGGGGGATACGCAGTATTTT. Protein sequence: CATSSPKRGPGDTQYF.

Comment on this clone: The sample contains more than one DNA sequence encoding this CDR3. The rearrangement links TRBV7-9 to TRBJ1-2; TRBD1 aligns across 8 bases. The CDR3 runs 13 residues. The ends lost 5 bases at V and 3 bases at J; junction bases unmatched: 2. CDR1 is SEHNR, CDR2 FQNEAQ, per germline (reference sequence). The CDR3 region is CASSPQGDYGYTF. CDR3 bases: TGTGCCAGCAGCCCACAGGGGGACTATGGCTACACCTTC. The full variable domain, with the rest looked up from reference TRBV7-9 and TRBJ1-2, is DTGVSQNPRHKITKRGQNVTFRCDPISEHNRLYWYRQTLGQGPEFLTYFQNEAQLEKSRLLSDRFSAERPKGSFSTLEIQRTEQGDSAMYLCASSPQGDYGYTFGSGTRLTVV.

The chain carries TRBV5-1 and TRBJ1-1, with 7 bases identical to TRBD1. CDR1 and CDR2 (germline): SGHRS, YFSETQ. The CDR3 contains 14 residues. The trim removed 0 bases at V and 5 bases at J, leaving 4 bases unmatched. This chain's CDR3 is CASSLGGGRTEAFF. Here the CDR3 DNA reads TGCGCCAGCAGCTTGGGAGGGGGCCGAACTGAAGCTTTCTTT.

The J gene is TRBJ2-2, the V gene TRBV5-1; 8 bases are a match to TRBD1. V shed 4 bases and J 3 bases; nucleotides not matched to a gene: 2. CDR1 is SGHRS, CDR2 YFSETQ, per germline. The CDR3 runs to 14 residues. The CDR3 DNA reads TGCGCCAGCAGCGTGGGACAGGACACCGGGGAGCTGTTTTTT. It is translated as CASSVGQDTGELFF.

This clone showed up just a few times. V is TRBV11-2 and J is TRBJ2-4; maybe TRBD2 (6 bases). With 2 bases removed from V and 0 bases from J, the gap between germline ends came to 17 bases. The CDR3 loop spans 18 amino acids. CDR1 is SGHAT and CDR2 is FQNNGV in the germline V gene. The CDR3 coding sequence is TGTGCCAGCAGCTTAAAGCCCATTAGCGGAGTAGCCAAAAACATTCAGTACTTC. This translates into CASSLKPISGVAKNIQYF.

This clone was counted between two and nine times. CDR3 nucleotides: TGTGCCAGTAGGCCCCCAGGGGGCCCGACCGGGGAGCTGTTTTTT. This sequence encodes CASRPPGGPTGELFF. V is TRBV19 and J is TRBJ2-2, with 8 bases identical to TRBD1. Germline V gives CDR1 LNHDA, CDR2 SQIVND (reference sequence). This CDR3 region has 15 residues. Trimming cost V 6 bases and J 5 bases; bases outside gene matches: 8. The whole variable domain, filled in from reference TRBV19 and TRBJ2-2, reads DGGITQSPKYLFRKEGQNVTLSCEQNLNHDAMYWYRQDPGQGLRLIYYSQIVNDFQKGDIAEGYSVSREKKESFPLTVTSAQKNPTAFYLCASRPPGGPTGELFFGEGSRLTVL.

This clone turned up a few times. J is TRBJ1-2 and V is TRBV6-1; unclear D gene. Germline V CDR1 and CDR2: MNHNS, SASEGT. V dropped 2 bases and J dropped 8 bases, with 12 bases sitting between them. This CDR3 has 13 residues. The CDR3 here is CASSERMGRGYTF. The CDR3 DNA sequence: TGTGCCAGCAGTGAAAGAATGGGCCGGGGCTACACCTTC.

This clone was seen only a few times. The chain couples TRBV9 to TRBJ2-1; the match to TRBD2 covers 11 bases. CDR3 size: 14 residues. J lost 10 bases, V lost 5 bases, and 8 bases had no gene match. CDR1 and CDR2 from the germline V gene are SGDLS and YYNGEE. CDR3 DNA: TGTGCCAGCAGAACTAGCGGGAGTTTCGGGGAGCAGTTCTTC. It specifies CASRTSGSFGEQFF.

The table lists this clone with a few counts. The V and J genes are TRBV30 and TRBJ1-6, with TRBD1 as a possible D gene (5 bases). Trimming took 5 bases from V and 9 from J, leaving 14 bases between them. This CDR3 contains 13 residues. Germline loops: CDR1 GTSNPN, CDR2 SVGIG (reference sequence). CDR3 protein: CAWGEETGSPLHF. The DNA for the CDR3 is TGTGCCTGGGGGGAAGAAACAGGTTCACCCCTCCACTTT.

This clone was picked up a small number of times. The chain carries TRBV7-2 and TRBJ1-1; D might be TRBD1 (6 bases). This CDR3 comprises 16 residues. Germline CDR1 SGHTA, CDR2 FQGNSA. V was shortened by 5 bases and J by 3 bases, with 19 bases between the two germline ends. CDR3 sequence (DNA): TGTGCCAGCAGCCGAAACCAGGGGATGAGGCACACTGAAGCTTTCTTT. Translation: CASSRNQGMRHTEAFF.

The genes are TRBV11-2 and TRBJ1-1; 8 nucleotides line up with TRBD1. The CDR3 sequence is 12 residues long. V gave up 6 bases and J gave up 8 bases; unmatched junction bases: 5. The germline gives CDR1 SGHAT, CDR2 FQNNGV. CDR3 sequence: CASRPSGGEAFF. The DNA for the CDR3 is TGTGCCAGCAGACCGTCAGGGGGCGAAGCTTTCTTT.

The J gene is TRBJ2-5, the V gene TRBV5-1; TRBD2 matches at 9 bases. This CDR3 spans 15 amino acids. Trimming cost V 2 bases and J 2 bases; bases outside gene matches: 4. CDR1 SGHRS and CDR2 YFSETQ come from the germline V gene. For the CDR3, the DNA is TGCGCCAGCAGCTTTATGAGCGGGGGGCAAGAGACCCAGTACTTC. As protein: CASSFMSGGQETQYF. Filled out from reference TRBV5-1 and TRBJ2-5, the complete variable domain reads KAGVTQTPRYLIKTRGQQVTLSCSPISGHRSVSWYQQTPGQGLQFLFEYFSETQRNKGNFPGRFSGRQFSNSRSEMNVSTLELGDSALYLCASSFMSGGQETQYFGPGTRLLVL.

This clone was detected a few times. The DNA of the CDR3 is TGTGCCAGCAGCCTCGGGACAGGGAGGTACAATGAGCAGTTCTTC. It specifies CASSLGTGRYNEQFF. The J gene is TRBJ2-1, the V gene TRBV7-3, with TRBD1 identical over 9 bases. The CDR3 sequence is 15 residues long. Germline values: CDR1 SGHTA, CDR2 FQGTGA. With 5 bases clipped from V and 4 bases from J, the junction kept 6 bases outside the gene matches.

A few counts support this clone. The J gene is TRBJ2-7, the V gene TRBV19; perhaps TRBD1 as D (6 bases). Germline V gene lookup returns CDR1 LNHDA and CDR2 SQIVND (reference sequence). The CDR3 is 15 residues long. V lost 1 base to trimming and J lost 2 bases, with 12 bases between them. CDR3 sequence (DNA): TGTGCCAGTAGTATAGTCTCCGGGACAACCTACGAGCAGTACTTC. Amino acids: CASSIVSGTTYEQYF.

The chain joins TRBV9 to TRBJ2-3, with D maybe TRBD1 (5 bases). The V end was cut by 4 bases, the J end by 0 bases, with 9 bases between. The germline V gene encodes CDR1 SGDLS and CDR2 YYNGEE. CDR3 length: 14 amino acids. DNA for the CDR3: TGTGCCAGCAGCTTCAGGGTTAGCACAGATACGCAGTATTTT. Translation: CASSFRVSTDTQYF.

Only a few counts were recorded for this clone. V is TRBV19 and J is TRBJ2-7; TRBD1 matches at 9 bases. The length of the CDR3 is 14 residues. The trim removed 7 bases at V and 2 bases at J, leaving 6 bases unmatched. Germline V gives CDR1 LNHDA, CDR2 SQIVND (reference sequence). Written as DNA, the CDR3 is TGTGCCAGTAATCCGGGACAGGGTGCCTACGAGCAGTACTTC. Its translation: CASNPGQGAYEQYF.

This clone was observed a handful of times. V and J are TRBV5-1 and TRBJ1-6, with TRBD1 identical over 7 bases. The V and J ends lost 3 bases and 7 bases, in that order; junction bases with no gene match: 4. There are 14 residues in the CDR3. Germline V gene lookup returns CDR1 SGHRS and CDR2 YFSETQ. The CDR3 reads CASSSRQGNSPLHF. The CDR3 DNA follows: TGCGCCAGCAGCTCCAGACAGGGAAATTCACCCCTCCACTTT.

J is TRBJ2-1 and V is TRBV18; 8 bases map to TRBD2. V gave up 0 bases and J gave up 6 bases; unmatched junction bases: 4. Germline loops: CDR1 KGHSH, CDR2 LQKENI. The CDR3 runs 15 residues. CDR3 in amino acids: CASSPPSGSPNEQFF. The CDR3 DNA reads TGTGCCAGCTCACCACCCAGCGGGAGCCCCAATGAGCAGTTCTTC.